This T cell receptor beta chain was documented in a study of blood T cell repertoires in COVID-19. Overall study: Donors in the United States, Italy and Spain gave samples during acute or convalescent COVID-19. PBMCs, B-cell-depleted T cells, or T cells provided the cDNA or gDNA that made up the material.

V gave up 2 bases and J gave up 3 bases, with 8 bases separating them. CDR1 is MNHNS and CDR2 is SASEGT in the germline V gene. The CDR3 consists of 14 residues. Produced via immunoSEQ multiplex PCR; TCRdb's table is partial and in-frame only. This sample has under 250,000 clones, with around 90% found just once. This clonotype was obtained from a man aged 25-40 years who had recovered from COVID-19. Sequencing input: PBMCs or T cells enriched from blood (not recorded which). The chain combines TRBV6-1 with TRBJ1-3, with D possibly being TRBD1 (5 bases). The CDR3 sequence is CASSEPGGGNTIYF. In DNA, the CDR3 is TGTGCCAGCAGTGAACCGGGGGGTGGAAACACCATATATTTT.